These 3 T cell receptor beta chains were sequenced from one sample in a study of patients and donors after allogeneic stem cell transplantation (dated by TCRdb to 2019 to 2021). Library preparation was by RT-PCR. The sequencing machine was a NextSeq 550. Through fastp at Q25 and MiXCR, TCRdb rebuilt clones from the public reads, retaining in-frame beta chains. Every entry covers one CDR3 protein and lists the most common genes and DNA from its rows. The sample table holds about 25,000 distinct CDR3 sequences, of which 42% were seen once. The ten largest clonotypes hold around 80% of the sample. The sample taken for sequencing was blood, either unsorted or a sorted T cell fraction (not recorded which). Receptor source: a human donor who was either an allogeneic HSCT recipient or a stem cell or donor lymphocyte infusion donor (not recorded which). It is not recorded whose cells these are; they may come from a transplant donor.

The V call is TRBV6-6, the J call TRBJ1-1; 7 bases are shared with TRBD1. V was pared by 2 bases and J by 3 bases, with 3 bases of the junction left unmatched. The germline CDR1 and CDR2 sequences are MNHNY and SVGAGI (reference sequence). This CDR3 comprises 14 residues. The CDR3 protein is CASSYRTGDTEAFF. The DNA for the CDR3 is TGTGCCAGCAGTTACCGTACAGGGGACACTGAAGCTTTCTTT.

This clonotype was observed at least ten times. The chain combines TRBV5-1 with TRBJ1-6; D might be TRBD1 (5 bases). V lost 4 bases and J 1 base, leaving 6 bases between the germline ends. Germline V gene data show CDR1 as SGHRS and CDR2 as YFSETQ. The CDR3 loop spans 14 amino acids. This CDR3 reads CASSGGSYNSPLHF. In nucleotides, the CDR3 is TGCGCCAGCAGCGGGGGGTCCTATAATTCACCCCTCCACTTT.

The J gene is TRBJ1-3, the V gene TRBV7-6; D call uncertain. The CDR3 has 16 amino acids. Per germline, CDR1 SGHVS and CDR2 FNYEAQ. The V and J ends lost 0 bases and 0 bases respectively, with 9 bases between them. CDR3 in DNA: TGTGCCAGCAGCTTAGCGCCAGGACTCTCTGGAAACACCATATATTTT. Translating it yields CASSLAPGLSGNTIYF.